The rows below give T cell receptor beta chains drawn from one sample of a study of cytomegalovirus exposure and HLA in healthy donors. The data were produced by immunoSEQ multiplex PCR, yet TCRdb's version contains in-frame clones alone and is incomplete. The sample includes some 150,000 clones, about 87% of them seen just once. Material: PBMCs. The receptors here all came from a man between 18 and 35 years old in good health and CMV-seropositive. The conserved cysteine and the conserved F or W are not part of the CDR3 here. The order of the fields is V gene, clone size, CDR3 protein. Expanded clones get a size class; other rows say once, few or many, or leave the size out.

V: TRBV15
size: -
CDR3: ATSRDRVLQPQH

V: TRBV6-1
size: -
CDR3: ASRRLEKSNYGYT

V: TRBV27
size: -
CDR3: ASSFSKSLNEKLF

V: TRBV27
size: -
CDR3: ASSSPTGTGYEAF

V: TRBV5-1
size: -
CDR3: ASSLSGTGEGEQY

V: TRBV11-2
size: few
CDR3: ASRPLWTGELF

V: TRBV7-9
size: -
CDR3: ASSAGQADYGYT

V: TRBV10-3
size: -
CDR3: ATGTGIVETQY

V: TRBV10-3
size: -
CDR3: AISEARTSGGDTQY

V: TRBV5-1
size: -
CDR3: ASSLDGTYEQY

V: TRBV6-5
size: -
CDR3: ASSYSGEQPQH

V: TRBV27
size: -
CDR3: ASRAGGTGSYEQY

V: TRBV6-5
size: -
CDR3: ASSYTRETQY

V: TRBV7-4
size: -
CDR3: ASSLGAGRTSLPQETQY

V: TRBV5-1
size: once
CDR3: ASSTFPSEQPQH

V: TRBV7-2
size: -
CDR3: ASSHGLGGLYEQY

V: TRBV2
size: -
CDR3: ASSVFSGTGERYSNQPQH

V: TRBV28
size: -
CDR3: ASSNLAGYEQY

V: TRBV2
size: -
CDR3: ASRINRVGSGNTIY

V: TRBV2
size: -
CDR3: ASNLGGMNYGYT

V: TRBV4-1
size: -
CDR3: ASSQVLGAVTDTQY

V: TRBV29-1
size: -
CDR3: SVEGGFDGYT

V: TRBV11-2
size: -
CDR3: ASSLGSRAIQY

V: TRBV19
size: -
CDR3: ASSPEGRGGYT

V: TRBV5-4
size: -
CDR3: ASSSGGHTEAF

V: TRBV6-1
size: -
CDR3: ASSDRVSPLH

V: TRBV5-1
size: few
CDR3: ASSLTGERYNEQF

V: TRBV6-5
size: -
CDR3: ASSWGTGNYEQY

V: TRBV30
size: -
CDR3: AWSVQGSGEQY

V: TRBV5-4
size: -
CDR3: ASSLPTGVHTEAF

V: TRBV5-1
size: -
CDR3: ASSWETGVGEQY

V: TRBV11-2
size: -
CDR3: ASSLEGDAEQY

V: TRBV30
size: -
CDR3: AWSARLAGGLYEQY

V: TRBV2
size: -
CDR3: ASSEGQSDIQY

V: TRBV7-8
size: -
CDR3: ASSPWTSGGPDTQY

V: TRBV6-1
size: -
CDR3: ATEEGAFPYEQY

V: TRBV19
size: -
CDR3: ASLPTSGRLQGQF

V: TRBV4-2
size: -
CDR3: ASRLAGTIPTYEQY

V: TRBV5-1
size: -
CDR3: ASSFNRDQETQY

V: TRBV10-3
size: -
CDR3: AISESGGNYGYT

V: TRBV27
size: -
CDR3: ASSLGQSHTSGYT

V: TRBV7-9
size: once
CDR3: ASSLRAGATNEKLF

V: TRBV19
size: -
CDR3: ASKQRIDRDYNQPQH

V: TRBV7-2
size: -
CDR3: ASSFPGTYEQY

V: TRBV12-5
size: -
CDR3: ASGLVRSPVGYT

V: TRBV7-9
size: -
CDR3: ASSRSGSYEQY

V: TRBV27
size: few
CDR3: ASSLDPRRVAF

V: TRBV6-5
size: -
CDR3: ASSYRQGGYEQY

V: TRBV18
size: -
CDR3: ASSPPGQGAQPQH

V: TRBV6-1
size: -
CDR3: ASSEVPGGTEAF

V: TRBV7-3
size: -
CDR3: ASSSLSGGATDTQY

V: TRBV5-1
size: once
CDR3: ASTPWWSGEKLF

V: TRBV7-6
size: once
CDR3: ASSLGSTGNTIY

V: TRBV7-6
size: -
CDR3: ASSPGTSGTSTDTQY

V: TRBV10-2
size: -
CDR3: ASSEVQVGYGYT